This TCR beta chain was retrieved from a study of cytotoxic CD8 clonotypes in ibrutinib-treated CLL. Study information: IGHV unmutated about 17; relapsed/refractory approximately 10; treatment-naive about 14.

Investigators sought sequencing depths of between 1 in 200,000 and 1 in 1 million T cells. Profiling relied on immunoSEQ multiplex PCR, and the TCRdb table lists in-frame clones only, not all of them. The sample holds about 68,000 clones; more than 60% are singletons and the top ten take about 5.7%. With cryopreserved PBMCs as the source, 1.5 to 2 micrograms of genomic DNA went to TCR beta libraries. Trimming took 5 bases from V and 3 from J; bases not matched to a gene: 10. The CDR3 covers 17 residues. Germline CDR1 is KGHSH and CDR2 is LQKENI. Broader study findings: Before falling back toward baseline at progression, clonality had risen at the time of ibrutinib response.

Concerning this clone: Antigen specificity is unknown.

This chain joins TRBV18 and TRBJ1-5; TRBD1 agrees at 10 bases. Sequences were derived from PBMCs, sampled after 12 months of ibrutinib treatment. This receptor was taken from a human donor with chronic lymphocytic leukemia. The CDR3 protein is CASSTRDRGNLNQPQHF. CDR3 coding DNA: TGTGCCAGCTCAACCCGGGACAGGGGTAATCTCAATCAGCCCCAGCATTTT. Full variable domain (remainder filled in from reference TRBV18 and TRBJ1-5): NAGVMQNPRHLVRRRGQEARLRCSPMKGHSHVYWYRQLPEEGLKFMVYLQKENIIDESGMPKERFSAEFPKEGPSILRIQQVVRGDSAAYFCASSTRDRGNLNQPQHFGDGTRLSIL.